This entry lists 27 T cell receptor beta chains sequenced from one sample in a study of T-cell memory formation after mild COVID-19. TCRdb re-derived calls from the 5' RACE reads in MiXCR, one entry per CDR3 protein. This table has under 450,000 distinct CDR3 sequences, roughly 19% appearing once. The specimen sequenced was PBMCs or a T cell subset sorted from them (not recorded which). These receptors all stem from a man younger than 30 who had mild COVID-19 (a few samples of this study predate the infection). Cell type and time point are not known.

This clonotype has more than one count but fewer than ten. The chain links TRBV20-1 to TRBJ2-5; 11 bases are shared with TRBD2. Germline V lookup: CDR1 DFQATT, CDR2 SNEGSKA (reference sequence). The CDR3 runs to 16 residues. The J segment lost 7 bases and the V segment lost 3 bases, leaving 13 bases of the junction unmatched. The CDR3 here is CSARTITSGGRGTQYF. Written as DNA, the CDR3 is TGCAGTGCTAGGACTATAACTAGCGGGGGACGCGGGACCCAGTACTTC.

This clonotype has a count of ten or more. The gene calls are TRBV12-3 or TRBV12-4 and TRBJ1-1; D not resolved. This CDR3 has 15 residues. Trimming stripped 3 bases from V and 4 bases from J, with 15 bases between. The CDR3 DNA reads TGTGCCAGCAGTTTTCTACCGGGCACGGGCACTGAAGCTTTCTTT. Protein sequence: CASSFLPGTGTEAFF.

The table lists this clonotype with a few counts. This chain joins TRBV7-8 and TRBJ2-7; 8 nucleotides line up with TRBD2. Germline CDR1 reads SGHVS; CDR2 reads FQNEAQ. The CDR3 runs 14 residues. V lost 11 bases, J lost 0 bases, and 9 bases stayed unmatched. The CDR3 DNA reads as TGTGCCTCCACTCGGGAGGGCTTCTCCTACGAGCAGTACTTC. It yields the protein CASTREGFSYEQYF.

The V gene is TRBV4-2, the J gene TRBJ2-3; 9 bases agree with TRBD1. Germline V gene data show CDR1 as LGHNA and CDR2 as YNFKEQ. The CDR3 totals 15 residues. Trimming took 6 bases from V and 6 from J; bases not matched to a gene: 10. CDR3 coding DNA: TGTGCCAGCAGACATACAGGGGGCGCGGGGGATACGCAGTATTTT. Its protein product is CASRHTGGAGDTQYF.

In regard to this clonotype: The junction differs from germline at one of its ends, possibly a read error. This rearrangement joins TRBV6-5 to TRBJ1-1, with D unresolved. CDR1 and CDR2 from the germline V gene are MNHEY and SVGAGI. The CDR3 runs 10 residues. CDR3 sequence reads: CATHGVEDFF. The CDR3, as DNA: TGTGCCACCCACGGGGTAGAAGATTTCTTT.

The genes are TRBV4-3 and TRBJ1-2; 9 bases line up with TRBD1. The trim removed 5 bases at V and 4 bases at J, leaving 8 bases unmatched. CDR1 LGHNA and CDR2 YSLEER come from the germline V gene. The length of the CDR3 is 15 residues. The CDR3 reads CASSLPGQGVYGYTF. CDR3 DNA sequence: TGCGCCAGCAGCTTGCCGGGACAGGGAGTCTATGGCTACACCTTC.

Here the CDR3 reads CASSFRWGMSYTF. Here the CDR3 DNA reads TGTGCCAGCAGTTTTCGATGGGGAATGAGCTACACCTTC. The V and J genes are TRBV28 and TRBJ1-2; D not resolved. Looked up from germline, CDR1 is MDHEN and CDR2 is SYDVKM. Trimming pared 3 bases from V and 9 bases from J, leaving 14 bases between. The length of the CDR3 is 13 residues.

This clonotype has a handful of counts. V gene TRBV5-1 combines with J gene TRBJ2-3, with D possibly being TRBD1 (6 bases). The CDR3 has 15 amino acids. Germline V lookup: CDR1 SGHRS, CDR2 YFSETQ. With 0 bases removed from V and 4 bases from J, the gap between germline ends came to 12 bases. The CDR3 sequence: CASSLAGVIADTQYF. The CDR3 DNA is TGCGCCAGCAGCTTGGCAGGGGTGATCGCAGATACGCAGTATTTT.

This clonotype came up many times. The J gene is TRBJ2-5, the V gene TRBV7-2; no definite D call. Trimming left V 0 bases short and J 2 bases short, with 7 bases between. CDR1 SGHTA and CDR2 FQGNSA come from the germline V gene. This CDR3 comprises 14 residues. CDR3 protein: CASSLAGLQETQYF. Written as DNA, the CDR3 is TGTGCCAGCAGCTTAGCTGGTCTTCAAGAGACCCAGTACTTC.

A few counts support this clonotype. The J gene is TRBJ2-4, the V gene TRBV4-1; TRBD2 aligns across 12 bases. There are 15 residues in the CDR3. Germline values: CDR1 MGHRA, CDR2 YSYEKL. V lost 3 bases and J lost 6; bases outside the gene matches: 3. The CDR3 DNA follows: TGCGCCAGCAGCCACCTAGCGGGGGGGGGAAACATTCAGTACTTC. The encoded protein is CASSHLAGGGNIQYF.

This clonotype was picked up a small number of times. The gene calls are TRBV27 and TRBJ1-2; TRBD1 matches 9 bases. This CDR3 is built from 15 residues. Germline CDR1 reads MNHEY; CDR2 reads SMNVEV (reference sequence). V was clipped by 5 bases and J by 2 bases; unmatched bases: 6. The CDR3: CASSHRDRENYGYTF. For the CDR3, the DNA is TGTGCCAGCAGTCACCGGGACAGGGAGAACTATGGCTACACCTTC.

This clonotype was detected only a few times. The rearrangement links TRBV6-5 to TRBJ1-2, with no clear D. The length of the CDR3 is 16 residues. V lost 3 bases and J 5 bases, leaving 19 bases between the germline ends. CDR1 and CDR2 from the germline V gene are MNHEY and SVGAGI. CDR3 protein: CASSYVISVDMYGYTF. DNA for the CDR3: TGTGCCAGCAGTTATGTCATTTCGGTTGATATGTATGGCTACACCTTC.

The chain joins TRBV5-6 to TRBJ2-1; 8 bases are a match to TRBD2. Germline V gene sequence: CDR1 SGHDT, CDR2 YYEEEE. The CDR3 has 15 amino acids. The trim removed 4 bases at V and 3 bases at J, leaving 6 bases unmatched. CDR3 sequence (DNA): TGTGCCAGCAGCGTTAGCGGGGTCGGCTACAATGAGCAGTTCTTC. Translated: CASSVSGVGYNEQFF.

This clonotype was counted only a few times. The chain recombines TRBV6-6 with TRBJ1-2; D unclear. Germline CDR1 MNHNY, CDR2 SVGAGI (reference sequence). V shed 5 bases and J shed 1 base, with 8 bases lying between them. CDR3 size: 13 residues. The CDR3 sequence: CASSHGFNYGYTF. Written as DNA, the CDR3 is TGTGCCAGCAGTCACGGATTTAACTATGGCTACACCTTC.

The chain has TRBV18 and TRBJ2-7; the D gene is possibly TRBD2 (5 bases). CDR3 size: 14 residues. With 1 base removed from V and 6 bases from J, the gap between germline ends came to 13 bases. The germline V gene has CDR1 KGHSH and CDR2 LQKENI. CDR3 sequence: CASSPLGGVSEQYF. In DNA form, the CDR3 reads TGTGCCAGCTCACCACTTGGAGGAGTCTCCGAGCAGTACTTC. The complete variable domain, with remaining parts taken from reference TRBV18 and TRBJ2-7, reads NAGVMQNPRHLVRRRGQEARLRCSPMKGHSHVYWYRQLPEEGLKFMVYLQKENIIDESGMPKERFSAEFPKEGPSILRIQQVVRGDSAAYFCASSPLGGVSEQYFGPGTRLTVT.

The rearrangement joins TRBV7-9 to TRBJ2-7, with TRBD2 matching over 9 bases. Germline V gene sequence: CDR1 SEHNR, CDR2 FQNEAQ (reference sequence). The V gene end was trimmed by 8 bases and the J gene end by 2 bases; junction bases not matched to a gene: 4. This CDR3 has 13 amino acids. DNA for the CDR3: TGTGCCAGCGGAGTAGCGGGGGCCTACGAGCAGTACGTC. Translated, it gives CASGVAGAYEQYV.

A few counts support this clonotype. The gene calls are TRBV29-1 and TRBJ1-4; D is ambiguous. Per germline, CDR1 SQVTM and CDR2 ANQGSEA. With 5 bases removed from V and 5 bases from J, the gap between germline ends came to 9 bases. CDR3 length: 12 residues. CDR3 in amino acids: CSVLGGNEKLFF. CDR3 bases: TGCAGCGTTTTAGGAGGGAATGAAAAACTGTTTTTT.

In nucleotides, the CDR3 is TGTGCCAGCAGCCTCGCAGGGTCCGATAATTCACCCCTCCACTTT. Residues: CASSLAGSDNSPLHF. The chain joins TRBV7-2 to TRBJ1-6; D perhaps matches TRBD1 (5 bases). V shed 5 bases and J shed 5 bases, with 13 bases lying between them. CDR3 size: 15 residues. Germline CDR1 and CDR2: SGHTA and FQGNSA. The full variable domain, completed using reference TRBV7-2 and TRBJ1-6, is GAGVSQSPSNKVTEKGKDVELRCDPISGHTALYWYRQSLGQGLEFLIYFQGNSAPDKSGLPSDRFSAERTGGSVSTLTIQRTQQEDSAVYLCASSLAGSDNSPLHFGNGTRLTVT.

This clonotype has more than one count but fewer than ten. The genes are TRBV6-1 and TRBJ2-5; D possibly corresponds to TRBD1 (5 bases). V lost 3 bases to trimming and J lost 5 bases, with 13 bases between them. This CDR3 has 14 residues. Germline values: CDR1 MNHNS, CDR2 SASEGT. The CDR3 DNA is TGTGCCAGCAGTGACGAAGGGGATGGGGAGACCCAGTACTTC. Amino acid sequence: CASSDEGDGETQYF.

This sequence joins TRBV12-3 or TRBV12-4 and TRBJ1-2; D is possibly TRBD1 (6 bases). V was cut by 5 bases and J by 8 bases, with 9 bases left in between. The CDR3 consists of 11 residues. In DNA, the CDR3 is TGTGCCAGCAGTACAGGGACCGGCTACACCTTC. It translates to CASSTGTGYTF.

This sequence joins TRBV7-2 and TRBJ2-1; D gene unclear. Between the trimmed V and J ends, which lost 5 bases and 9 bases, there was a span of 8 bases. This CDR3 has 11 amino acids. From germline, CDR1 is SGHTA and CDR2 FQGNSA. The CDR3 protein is CASSRAPEQFF. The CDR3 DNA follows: TGTGCCAGCAGCCGTGCGCCTGAGCAGTTCTTC.

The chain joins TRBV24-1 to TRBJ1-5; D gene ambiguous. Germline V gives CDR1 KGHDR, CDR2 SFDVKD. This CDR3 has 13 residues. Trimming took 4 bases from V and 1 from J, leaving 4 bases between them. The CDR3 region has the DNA TGTGCCACCAGTGACAGGAGCAATCAGCCCCAGCATTTT. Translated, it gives CATSDRSNQPQHF.

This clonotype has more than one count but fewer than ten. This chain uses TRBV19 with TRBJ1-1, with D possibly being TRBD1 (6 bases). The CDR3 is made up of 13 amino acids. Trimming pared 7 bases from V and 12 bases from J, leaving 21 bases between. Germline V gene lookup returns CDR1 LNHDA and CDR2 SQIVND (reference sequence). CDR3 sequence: CASTRRRGLGTFF. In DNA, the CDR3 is TGTGCCAGTACCCGGAGGAGGGGGTTAGGAACTTTCTTT.

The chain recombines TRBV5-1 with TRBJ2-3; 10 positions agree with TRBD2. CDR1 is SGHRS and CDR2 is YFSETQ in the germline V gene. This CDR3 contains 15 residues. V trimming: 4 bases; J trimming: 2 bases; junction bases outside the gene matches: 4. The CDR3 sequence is CASSHGLAATDTQYF. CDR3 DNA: TGCGCCAGCAGCCACGGACTAGCGGCCACAGATACGCAGTATTTT.

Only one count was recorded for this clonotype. The CDR3 nucleotides read TGTGCCAGCAGTTACCCACAGGGGGGGGAGACCCAGTACTTC. It translates to CASSYPQGGETQYF. The chain employs TRBV28 and TRBJ2-5, with D possibly TRBD1 on 8 matching bases. The germline V and J ends were trimmed by 4 bases and 5 bases, with 14 bases remaining between them. The CDR3 spans 14 residues. Germline assignment: CDR1 MDHEN and CDR2 SYDVKM.

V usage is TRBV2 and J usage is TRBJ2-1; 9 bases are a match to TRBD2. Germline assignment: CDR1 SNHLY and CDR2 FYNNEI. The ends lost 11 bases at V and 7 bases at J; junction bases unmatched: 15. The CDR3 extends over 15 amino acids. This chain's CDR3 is CASPWGGGAENEQFF. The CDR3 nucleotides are TGTGCCTCTCCATGGGGCGGGGGGGCAGAGAATGAGCAGTTCTTC. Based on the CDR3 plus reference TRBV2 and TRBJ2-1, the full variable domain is EPEVTQTPSHQVTQMGQEVILRCVPISNHLYFYWYRQILGQKVEFLVSFYNNEISEKSEIFDDQFSVERPDGSNFTLKIRSTKLEDSAMYFCASPWGGGAENEQFFGPGTRLTVL.

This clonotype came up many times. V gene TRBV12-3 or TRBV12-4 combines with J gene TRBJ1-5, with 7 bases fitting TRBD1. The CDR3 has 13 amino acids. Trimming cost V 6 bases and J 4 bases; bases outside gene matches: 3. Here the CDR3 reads CASSPQGNQPQHF. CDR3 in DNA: TGTGCCAGCAGCCCACAGGGGAATCAGCCCCAGCATTTT.